This T cell receptor (beta chain) emerged from a study of cytomegalovirus exposure and HLA in healthy donors. Study-level points and caveats: One later analysis, an examination of the approximately 130 validation repertoires, found that first-cohort TCR clusters tended to co-occur in them. The investigators catalogued 164 TCR beta chains as cytomegalovirus-associated. Confirmation was obtained in vitro that three CMV-associated chains are specific for CMV antigens.

A word on this clone: Its antigen is unidentified.

Repertoires were generated with immunoSEQ multiplex PCR, while TCRdb's copy carries only in-frame clones and drops some. The sample has some 170,000 clones; 86% are singletons. This CDR3 is built from 15 residues. V lost 1 base and J 3 bases, leaving 9 bases between the germline ends. Germline V lookup: CDR1 SGHTA, CDR2 FQGNSA. The sequenced sample was PBMCs. The source of this sequence is a young man in good health and CMV-seropositive. This chain connects TRBV7-2 to TRBJ2-2; D gene ambiguous. The CDR3 spells CASSLVGPDTGELFF. The CDR3 region has the DNA TGTGCCAGCAGCTTAGTGGGCCCGGACACCGGGGAGCTGTTTTTT.